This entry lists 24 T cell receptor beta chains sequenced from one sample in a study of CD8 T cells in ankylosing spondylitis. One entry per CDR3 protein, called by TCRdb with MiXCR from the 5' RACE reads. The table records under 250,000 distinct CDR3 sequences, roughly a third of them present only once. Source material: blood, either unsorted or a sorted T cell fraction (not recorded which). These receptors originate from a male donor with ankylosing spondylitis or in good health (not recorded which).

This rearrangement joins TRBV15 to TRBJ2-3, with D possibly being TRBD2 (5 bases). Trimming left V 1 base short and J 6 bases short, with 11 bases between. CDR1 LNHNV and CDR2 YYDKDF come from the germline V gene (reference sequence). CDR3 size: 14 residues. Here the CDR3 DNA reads TGTGCCACCAGCAGAGCTGGGAGAGACGATACGCAGTATTTT. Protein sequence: CATSRAGRDDTQYF.

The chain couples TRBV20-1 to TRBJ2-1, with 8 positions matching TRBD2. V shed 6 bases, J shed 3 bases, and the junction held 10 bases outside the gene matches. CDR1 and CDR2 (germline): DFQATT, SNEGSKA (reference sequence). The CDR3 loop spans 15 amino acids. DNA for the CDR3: TGCAGTGCCCGGGGGGGCGTTTCTATCTACAATGAGCAGTTCTTC. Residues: CSARGGVSIYNEQFF.

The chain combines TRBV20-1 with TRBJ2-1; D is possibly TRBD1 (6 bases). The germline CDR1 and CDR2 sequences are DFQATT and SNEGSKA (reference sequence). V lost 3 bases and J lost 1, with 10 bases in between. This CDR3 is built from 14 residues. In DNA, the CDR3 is TGCAGTGCTAGGTCTCAGGGGTCCTACAATGAGCAGTTCTTC. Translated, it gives CSARSQGSYNEQFF.

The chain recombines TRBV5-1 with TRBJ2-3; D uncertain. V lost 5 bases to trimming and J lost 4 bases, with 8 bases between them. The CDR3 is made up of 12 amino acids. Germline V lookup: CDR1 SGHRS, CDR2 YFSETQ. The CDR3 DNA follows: TGCGCCAGCAGGCCCACAGCAGATACGCAGTATTTT. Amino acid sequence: CASRPTADTQYF.

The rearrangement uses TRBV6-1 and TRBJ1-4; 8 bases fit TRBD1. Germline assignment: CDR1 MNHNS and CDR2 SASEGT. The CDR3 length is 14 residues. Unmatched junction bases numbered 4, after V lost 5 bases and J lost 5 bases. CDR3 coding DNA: TGTGCCAGCAGTCGACAGGGGTCGAATGAAAAACTGTTTTTT. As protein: CASSRQGSNEKLFF.

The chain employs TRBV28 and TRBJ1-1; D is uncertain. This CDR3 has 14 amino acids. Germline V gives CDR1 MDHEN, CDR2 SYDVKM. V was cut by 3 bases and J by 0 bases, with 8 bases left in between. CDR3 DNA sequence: TGTGCCAGCAGTTTGGACGGAATGAACACTGAAGCTTTCTTT. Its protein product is CASSLDGMNTEAFF.

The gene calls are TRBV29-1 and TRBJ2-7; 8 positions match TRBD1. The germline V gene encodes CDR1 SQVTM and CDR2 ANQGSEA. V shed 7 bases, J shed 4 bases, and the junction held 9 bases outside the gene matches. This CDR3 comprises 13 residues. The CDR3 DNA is TGCAGCGCAGCCCAGGGGGCACTTTACGAGCAGTACTTC. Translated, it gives CSAAQGALYEQYF.

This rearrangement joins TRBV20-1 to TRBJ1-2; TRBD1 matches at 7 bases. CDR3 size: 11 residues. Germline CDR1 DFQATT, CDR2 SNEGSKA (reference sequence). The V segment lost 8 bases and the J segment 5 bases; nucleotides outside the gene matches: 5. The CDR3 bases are TGCAGTACGGGGACAGTATATGGCTACACCTTC. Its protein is CSTGTVYGYTF.

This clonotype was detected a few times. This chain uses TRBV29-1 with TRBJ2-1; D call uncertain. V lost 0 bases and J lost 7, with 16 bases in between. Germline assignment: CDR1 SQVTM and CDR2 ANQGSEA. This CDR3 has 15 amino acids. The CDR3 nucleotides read TGCAGCGTTGAAGAGACCACATCTTATACAAATGAGCAGTTCTTC. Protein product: CSVEETTSYTNEQFF.

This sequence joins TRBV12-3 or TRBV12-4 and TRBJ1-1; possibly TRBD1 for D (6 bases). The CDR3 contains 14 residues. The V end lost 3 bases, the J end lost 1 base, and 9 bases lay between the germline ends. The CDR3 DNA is TGTGCCAGCAGTTTCGCCAGGGGGAACACTGAAGCTTTCTTT. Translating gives CASSFARGNTEAFF.

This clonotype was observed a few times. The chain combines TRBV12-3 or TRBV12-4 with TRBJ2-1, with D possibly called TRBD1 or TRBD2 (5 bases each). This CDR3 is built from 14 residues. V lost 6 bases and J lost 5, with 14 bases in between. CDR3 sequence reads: CASSPGTDHNEQFF. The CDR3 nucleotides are TGTGCCAGCAGCCCCGGGACGGACCACAATGAGCAGTTCTTC.

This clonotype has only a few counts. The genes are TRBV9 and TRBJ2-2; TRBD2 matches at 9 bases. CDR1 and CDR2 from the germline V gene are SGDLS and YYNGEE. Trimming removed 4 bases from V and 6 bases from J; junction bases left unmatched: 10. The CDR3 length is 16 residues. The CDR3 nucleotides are TGTGCCAGCAGCCCCCCGACTAGCGGCTTGGCCGGGGAGCTGTTTTTT. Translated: CASSPPTSGLAGELFF.

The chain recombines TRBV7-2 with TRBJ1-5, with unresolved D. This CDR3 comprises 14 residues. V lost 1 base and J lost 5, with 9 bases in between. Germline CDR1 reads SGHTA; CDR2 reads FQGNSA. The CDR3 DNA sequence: TGTGCCAGCAGCTTAGGGGCAGGCGATCAGCCCCAGCATTTT. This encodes CASSLGAGDQPQHF.

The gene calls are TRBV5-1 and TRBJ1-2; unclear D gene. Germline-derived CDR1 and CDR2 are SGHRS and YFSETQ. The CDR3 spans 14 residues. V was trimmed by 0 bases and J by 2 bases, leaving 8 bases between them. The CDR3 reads CASSLDGVNYGYTF. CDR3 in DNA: TGCGCCAGCAGCTTGGATGGCGTCAACTATGGCTACACCTTC. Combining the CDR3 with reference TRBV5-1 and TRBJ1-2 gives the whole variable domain KAGVTQTPRYLIKTRGQQVTLSCSPISGHRSVSWYQQTPGQGLQFLFEYFSETQRNKGNFPGRFSGRQFSNSRSEMNVSTLELGDSALYLCASSLDGVNYGYTFGSGTRLTVV.

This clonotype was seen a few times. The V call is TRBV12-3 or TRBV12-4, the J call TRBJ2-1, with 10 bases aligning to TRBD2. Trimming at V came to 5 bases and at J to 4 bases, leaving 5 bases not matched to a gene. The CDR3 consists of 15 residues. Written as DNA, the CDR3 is TGTGCCAGCAGTCTTAGCGGGGGGAAATACAATGAGCAGTTCTTC. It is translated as CASSLSGGKYNEQFF.

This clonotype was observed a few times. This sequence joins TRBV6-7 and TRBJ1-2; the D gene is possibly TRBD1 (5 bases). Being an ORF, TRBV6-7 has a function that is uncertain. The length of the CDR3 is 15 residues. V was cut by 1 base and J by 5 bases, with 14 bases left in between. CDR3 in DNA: TGTGCCAGCAGTTACTATCGGACAAAAGCTTATGGCTACACCTTC. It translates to CASSYYRTKAYGYTF.

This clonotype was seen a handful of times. The CDR3 DNA reads as TGTGCCACGGGACAGTTCCAAGAGACCCAGTACTTC. Translation gives CATGQFQETQYF. The chain carries TRBV10-3 and TRBJ2-5, with 7 nucleotides matching TRBD1. Trimming removed 10 bases from V and 1 base from J; junction bases left unmatched: 3. CDR1 and CDR2 from the germline V gene are ENHRY and SYGVKD. The CDR3 consists of 12 residues.

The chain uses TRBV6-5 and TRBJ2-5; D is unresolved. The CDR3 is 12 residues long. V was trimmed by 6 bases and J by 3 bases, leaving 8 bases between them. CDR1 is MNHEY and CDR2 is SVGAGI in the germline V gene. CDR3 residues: CASRTGKETQYF. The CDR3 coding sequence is TGTGCCAGCAGGACTGGGAAAGAGACCCAGTACTTC.

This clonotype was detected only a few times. The DNA of the CDR3 is TGTGCCAGCAGCCCCACTAGCGTTGAGCAGTTCTTC. It is translated as CASSPTSVEQFF. V is TRBV6-5 and J is TRBJ2-1; the match to TRBD2 covers 7 bases. V lost 6 bases and J lost 9; bases outside the gene matches: 5. The CDR3 is 12 amino acids. The germline gives CDR1 MNHEY, CDR2 SVGAGI.

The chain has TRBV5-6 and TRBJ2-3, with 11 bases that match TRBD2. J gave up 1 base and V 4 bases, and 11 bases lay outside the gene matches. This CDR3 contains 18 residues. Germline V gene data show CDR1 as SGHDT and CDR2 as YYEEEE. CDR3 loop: CASSGRSGLAGGTDTQYF. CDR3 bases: TGTGCCAGCAGCGGCCGATCTGGACTAGCGGGCGGCACAGATACGCAGTATTTT. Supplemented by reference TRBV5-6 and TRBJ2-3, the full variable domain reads DAGVTQSPTHLIKTRGQQVTLRCSPKSGHDTVSWYQQALGQGPQFIFQYYEEEERQRGNFPDRFSGHQFPNYSSELNVNALLLGDSALYLCASSGRSGLAGGTDTQYFGPGTRLTVL.

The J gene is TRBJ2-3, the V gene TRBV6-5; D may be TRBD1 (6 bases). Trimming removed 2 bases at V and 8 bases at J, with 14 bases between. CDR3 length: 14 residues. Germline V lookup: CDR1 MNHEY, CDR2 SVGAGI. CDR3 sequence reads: CASSYQAGVGTQYF. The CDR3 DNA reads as TGTGCCAGCAGTTACCAGGCAGGGGTCGGTACGCAGTATTTT.

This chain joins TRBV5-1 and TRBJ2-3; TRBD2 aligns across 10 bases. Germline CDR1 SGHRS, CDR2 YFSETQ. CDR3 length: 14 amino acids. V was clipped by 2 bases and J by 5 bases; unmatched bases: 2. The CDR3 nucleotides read TGCGCCAGCAGCTTAACTAGCGGGGAAGATACGCAGTATTTT. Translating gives CASSLTSGEDTQYF.

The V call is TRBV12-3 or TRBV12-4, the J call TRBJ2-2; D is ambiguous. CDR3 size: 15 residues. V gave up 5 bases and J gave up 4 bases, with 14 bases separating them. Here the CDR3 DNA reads TGTGCCAGCAGTCACAAGCTAGAGATCACCGGGGAGCTGTTTTTT. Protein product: CASSHKLEITGELFF.

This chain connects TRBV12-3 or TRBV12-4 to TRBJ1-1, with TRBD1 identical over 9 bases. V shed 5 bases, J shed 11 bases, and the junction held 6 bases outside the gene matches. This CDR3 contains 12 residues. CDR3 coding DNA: TGTGCCAGCAGTAACAGGGGGCTGAGGGCTTTCTTT. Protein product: CASSNRGLRAFF.